These 2 T cell receptor beta chains came from one sample sequenced in a study of vaccination and CD4 T cells after COVID-19. Specified treatment: 10-day PBMC culture with coronavirus spike peptide pools or control peptides (ViraFEST assay). The Oncomine TCR Beta short-read assay was applied to DNA of cultured CD4+ T cells. TCRdb re-called the PCR reads with MiXCR, one entry per CDR3 protein. Of about 9,700 distinct CDR3 sequences listed, roughly 76% are singletons. Their antigens remain unidentified. The sequencing sample was made of CD4+ T cells from blood, cultured in vitro. These receptors all come from a human donor who had recovered from COVID-19.

This clonotype was counted only a few times. The V and J genes are TRBV9 and TRBJ1-5; D uncertain. V was shortened by 0 bases and J by 4 bases, with 5 bases between the two germline ends. The CDR3 has 13 residues. The V gene's germline CDR1 is SGDLS and CDR2 YYNGEE. The CDR3 loop reads CASSVDQNQPQHF. The DNA for the CDR3 is TGTGCCAGCAGCGTAGACCAGAATCAGCCCCAGCATTTT.

The chain combines TRBV11-3 with TRBJ2-2, with TRBD1 matching 11 bases. The CDR3 totals 16 residues. CDR1 and CDR2 from the germline V gene are SGHNT and YENEEA. J gave up 4 bases and V 3 bases, and 4 bases lay outside the gene matches. CDR3 sequence reads: CASSFPGQGGTGELFF. DNA of the CDR3: TGTGCCAGCAGCTTCCCGGGACAGGGGGGCACCGGGGAGCTGTTTTTT.